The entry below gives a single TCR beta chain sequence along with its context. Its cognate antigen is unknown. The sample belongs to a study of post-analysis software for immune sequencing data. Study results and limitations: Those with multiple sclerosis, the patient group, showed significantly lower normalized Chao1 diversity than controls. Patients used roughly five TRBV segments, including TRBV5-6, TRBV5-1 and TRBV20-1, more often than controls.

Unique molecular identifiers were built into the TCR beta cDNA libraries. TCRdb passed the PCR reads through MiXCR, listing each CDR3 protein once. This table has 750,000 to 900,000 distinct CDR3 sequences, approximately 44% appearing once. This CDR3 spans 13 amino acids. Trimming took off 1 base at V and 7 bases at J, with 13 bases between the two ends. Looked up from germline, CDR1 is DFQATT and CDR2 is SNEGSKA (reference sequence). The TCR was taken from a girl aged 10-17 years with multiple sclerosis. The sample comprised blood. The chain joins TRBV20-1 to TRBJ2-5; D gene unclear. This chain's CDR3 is CSARGTLGGTQYF. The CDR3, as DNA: TGCAGTGCTAGAGGAACCCTCGGCGGGACCCAGTACTTC.